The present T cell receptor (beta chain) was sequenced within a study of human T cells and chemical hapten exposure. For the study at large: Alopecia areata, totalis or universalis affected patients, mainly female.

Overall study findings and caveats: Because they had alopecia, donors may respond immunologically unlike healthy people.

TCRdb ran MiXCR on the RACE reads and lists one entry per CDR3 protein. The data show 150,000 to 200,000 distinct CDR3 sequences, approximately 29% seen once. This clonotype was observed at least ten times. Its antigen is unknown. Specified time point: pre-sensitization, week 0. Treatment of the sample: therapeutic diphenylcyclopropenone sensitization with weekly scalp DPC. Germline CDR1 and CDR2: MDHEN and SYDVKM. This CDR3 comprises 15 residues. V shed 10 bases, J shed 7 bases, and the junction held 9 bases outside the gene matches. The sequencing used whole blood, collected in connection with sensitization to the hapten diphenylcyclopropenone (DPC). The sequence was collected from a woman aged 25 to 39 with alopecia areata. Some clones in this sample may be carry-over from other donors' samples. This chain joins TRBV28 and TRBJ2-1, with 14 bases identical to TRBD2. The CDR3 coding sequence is TGTGCCATCGACGGACTAGCGGGAGGCAGAAATGAGCAGTTCTTC. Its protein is CAIDGLAGGRNEQFF. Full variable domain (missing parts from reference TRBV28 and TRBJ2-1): DVKVTQSSRYLVKRTGEKVFLECVQDMDHENMFWYRQDPGLGLRLIYFSYDVKMKEKGDIPEGYSVSREKKERFSLILESASTNQTSMYLCAIDGLAGGRNEQFFGPGTRLTVL.